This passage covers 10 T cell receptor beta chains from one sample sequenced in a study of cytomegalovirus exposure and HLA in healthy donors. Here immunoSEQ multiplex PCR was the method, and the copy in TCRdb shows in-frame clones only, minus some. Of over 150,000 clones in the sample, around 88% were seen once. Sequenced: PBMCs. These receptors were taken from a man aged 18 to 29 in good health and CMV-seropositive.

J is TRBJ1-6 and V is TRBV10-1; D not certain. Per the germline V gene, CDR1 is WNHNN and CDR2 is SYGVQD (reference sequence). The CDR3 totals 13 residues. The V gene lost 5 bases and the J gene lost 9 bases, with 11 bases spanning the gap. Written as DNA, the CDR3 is TGCGCCAGCAGTCGAGGGAAGGGTTCACCCCTCCACTTT. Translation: CASSRGKGSPLHF.

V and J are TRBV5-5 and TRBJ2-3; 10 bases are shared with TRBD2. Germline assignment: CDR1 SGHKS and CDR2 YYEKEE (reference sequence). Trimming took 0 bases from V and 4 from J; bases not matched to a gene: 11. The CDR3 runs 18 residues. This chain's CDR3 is CASSLANPSGSWADTQYF. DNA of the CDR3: TGTGCCAGCAGCTTGGCTAACCCTAGCGGGAGCTGGGCAGATACGCAGTATTTT. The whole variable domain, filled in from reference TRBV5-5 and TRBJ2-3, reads DAGVTQSPTHLIKTRGQQVTLRCSPISGHKSVSWYQQVLGQGPQFIFQYYEKEERGRGNFPDRFSARQFPNYSSELNVNALLLGDSALYLCASSLANPSGSWADTQYFGPGTRLTVL.

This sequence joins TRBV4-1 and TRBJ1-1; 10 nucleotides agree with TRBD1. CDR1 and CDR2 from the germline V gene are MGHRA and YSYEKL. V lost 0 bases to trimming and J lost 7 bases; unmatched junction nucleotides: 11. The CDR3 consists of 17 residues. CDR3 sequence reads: CASSQEPRRQGAVEAFF. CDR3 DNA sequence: TGCGCCAGCAGCCAAGAGCCCCGGAGACAGGGGGCTGTTGAAGCTTTCTTT.

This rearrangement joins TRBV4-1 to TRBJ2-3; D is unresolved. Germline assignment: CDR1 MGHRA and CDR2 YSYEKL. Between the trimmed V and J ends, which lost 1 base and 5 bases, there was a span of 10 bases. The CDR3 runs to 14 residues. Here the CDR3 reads CASSQAGRVDTQYF. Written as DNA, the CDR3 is TGCGCCAGCAGCCAAGCGGGTAGAGTAGATACGCAGTATTTT.

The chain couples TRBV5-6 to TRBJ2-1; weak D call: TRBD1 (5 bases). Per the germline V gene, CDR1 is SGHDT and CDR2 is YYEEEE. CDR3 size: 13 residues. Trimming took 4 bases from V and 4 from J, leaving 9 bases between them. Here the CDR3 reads CASSLDRYNEQFF. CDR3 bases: TGTGCCAGCAGCCTCGACAGATACAATGAGCAGTTCTTC.

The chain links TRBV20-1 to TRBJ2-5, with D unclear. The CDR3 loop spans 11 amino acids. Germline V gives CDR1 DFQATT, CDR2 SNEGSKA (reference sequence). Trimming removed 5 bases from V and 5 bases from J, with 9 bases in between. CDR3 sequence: CSAFLMETQYF. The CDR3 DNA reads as TGCAGTGCTTTTTTAATGGAGACCCAGTACTTC.

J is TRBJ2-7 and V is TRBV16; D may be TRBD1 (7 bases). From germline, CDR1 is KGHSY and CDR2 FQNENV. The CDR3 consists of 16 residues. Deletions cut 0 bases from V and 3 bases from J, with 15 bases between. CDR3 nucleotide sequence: TGTGCCAGCAGCCAATCGACAGACAGGGACTTCTACGAGCAGTACTTC. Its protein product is CASSQSTDRDFYEQYF.

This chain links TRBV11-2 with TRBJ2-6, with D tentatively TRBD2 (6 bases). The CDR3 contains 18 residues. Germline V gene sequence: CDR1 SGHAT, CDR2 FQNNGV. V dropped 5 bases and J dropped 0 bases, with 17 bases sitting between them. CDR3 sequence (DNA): TGTGCCAGCAGCCTGGGACTCCGCGGTCTCTCTGGGGCCAACGTCCTGACTTTC. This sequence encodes CASSLGLRGLSGANVLTF.

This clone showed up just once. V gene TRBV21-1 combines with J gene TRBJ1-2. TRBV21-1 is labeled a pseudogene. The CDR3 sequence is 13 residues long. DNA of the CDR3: TGTGCCAGCAGTAGCGGGGGGTGCTATGGCTACACCTTC. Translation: CASSSGGCYGYTF.

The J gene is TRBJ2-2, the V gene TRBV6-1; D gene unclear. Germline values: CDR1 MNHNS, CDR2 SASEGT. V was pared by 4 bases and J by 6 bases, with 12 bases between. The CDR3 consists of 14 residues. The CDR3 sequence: CASSVLAQAGELFF. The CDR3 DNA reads TGTGCCAGCAGTGTCTTGGCCCAAGCCGGGGAGCTGTTTTTT.